The source of this T cell receptor (beta chain) is a study of patients and donors after allogeneic stem cell transplantation. Germline CDR1 is MGHDK and CDR2 is SYGVNS. CDR3 size: 15 residues. The germline V and J ends were trimmed by 3 bases and 2 bases, with 13 bases remaining between them. This clonotype was seen at least ten times. TCRdb independently ran MiXCR on the RT-PCR reads; one entry per CDR3 protein. The repertoire holds more than 75,000 distinct CDR3 sequences, less than 5% seen once, with approximately 2.5% in the top ten. The sequence derives from a human donor who was either an allogeneic HSCT recipient or a stem cell or donor lymphocyte infusion donor (not recorded which). It is not recorded whose cells these are; they may come from a transplant donor. The rearrangement joins TRBV25-1 to TRBJ2-5; D tentatively fits TRBD1 or TRBD2 (5 bases each). Material: blood, either unsorted or a sorted T cell fraction (not recorded which). The CDR3 reads CASSDLGRLQETQYF. The CDR3 DNA follows: TGTGCCAGCAGTGACCTGGGACGGCTACAAGAGACCCAGTACTTC.